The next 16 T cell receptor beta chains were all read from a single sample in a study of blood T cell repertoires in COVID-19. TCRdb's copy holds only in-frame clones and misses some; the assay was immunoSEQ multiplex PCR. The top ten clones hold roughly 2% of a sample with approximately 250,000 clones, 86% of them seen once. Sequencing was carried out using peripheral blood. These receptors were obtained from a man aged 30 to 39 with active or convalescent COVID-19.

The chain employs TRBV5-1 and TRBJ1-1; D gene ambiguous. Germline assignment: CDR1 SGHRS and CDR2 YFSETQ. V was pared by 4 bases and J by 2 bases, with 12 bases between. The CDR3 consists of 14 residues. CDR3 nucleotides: TGCGCCAGCAGCAGCGCGGGCCTTAACACTGAAGCTTTCTTT. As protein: CASSSAGLNTEAFF.

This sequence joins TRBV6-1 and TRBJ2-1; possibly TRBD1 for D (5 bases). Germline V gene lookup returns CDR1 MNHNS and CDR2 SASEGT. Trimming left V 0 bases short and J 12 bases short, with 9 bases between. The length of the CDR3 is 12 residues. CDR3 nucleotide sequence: TGTGCCAGCAGTGAAGCTTTTACAGGGCAGTTCTTC. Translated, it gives CASSEAFTGQFF.

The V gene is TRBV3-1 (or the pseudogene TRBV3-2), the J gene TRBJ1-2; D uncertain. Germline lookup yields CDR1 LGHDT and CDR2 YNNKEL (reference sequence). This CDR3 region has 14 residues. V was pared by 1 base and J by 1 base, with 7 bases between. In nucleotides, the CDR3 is TGTGCCAGCAGCCAAGCCCCGTATAACTATGGCTACACCTTC. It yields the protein CASSQAPYNYGYTF.

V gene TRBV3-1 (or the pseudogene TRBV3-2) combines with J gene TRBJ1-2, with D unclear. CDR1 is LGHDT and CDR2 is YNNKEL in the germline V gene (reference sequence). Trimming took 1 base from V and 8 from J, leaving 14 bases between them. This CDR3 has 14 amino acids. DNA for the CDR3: TGTGCCAGCAGCCAAGTGGCAGGACTAATAGGCTACACCTTC. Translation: CASSQVAGLIGYTF.

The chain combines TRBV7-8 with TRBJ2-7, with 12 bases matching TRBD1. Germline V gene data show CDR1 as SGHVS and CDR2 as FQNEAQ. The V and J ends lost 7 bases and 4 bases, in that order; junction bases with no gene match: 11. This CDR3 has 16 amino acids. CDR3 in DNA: TGTGCCAGCAACCAACGCCGGGACAGGGGGCTTTACGAGCAGTACTTC. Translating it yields CASNQRRDRGLYEQYF.

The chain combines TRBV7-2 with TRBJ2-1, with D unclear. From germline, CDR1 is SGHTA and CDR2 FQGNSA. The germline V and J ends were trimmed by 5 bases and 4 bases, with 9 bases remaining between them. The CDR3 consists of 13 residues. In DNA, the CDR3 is TGTGCCAGCAGCGCCACTAATTACAATGAGCAGTTCTTC. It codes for CASSATNYNEQFF.

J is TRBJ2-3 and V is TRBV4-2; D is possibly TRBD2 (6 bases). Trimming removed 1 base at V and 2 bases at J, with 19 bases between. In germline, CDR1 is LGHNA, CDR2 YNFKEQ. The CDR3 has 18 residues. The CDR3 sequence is CASSQVLGGSRYTDTQYF. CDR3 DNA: TGTGCCAGCAGCCAAGTTTTGGGGGGTTCTAGATACACAGATACGCAGTATTTT.

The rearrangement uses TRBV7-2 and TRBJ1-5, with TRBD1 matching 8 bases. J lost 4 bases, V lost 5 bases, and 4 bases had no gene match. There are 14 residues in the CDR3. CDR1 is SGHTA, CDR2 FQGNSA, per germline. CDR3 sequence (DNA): TGTGCCAGCAGCGGGCGACAGGGGAATCAGCCCCAGCATTTT. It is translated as CASSGRQGNQPQHF.

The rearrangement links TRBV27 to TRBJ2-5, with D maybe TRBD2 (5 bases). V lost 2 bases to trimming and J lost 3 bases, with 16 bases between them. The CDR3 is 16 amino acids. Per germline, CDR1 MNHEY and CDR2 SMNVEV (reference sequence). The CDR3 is CASSLTFWGSEETQYF. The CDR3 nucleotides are TGTGCCAGCAGTTTAACTTTCTGGGGTAGCGAAGAGACCCAGTACTTC.

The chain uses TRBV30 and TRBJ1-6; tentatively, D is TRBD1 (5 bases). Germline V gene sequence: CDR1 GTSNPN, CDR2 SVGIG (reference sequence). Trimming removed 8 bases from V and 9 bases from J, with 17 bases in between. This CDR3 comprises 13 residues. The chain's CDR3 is CAGKGEFGSPLHF. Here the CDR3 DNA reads TGTGCCGGAAAAGGGGAATTCGGTTCACCCCTCCACTTT.

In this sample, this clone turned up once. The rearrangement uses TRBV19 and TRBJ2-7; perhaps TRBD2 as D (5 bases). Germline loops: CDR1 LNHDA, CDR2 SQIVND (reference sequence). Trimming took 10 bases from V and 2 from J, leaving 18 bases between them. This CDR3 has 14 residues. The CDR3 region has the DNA TGTGCCATCCCCGGAGGCAGGCGCACCTACGAGCAGTACTTC. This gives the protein CAIPGGRRTYEQYF.

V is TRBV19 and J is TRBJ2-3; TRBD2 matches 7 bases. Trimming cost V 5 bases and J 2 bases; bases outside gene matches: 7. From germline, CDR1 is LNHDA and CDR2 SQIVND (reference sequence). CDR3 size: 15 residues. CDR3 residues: CASSPAGEPTDTQYF. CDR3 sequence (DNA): TGTGCCAGTAGTCCTGCGGGGGAGCCCACAGATACGCAGTATTTT.

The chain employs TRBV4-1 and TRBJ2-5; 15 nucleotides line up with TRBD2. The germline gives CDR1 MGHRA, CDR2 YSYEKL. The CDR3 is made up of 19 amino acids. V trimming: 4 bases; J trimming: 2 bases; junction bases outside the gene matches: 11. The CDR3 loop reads CASSLTSGTSGGTQETQYF. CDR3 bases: TGCGCCAGCAGCCTAACCTCCGGGACTAGCGGGGGGACTCAAGAGACCCAGTACTTC.

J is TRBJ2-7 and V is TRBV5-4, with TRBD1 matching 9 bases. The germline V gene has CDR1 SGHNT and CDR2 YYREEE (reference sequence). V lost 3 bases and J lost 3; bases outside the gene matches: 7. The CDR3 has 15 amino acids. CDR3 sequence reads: CASSSSGTGYYEQYF. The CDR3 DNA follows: TGTGCCAGCAGCTCGTCCGGGACAGGGTACTACGAGCAGTACTTC.

The CDR3 bases are TGCGCCAGCAGCCAAGACCCCGAGGGAACGATCCATCAGCCCCAGCATTTT. The encoded protein is CASSQDPEGTIHQPQHF. The gene calls are TRBV4-1 and TRBJ1-5, with D uncertain. The CDR3 totals 17 residues. The ends were cut back, 0 bases at V and 5 bases at J, with 17 bases in the middle. CDR1 is MGHRA, CDR2 YSYEKL, per germline.

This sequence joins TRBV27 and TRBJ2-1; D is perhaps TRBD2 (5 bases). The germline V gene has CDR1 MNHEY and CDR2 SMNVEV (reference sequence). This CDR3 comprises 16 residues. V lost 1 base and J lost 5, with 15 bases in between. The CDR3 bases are TGTGCCAGCAGTTTATTCGGTATTCGGGGTAACAATGAGCAGTTCTTC. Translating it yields CASSLFGIRGNNEQFF.